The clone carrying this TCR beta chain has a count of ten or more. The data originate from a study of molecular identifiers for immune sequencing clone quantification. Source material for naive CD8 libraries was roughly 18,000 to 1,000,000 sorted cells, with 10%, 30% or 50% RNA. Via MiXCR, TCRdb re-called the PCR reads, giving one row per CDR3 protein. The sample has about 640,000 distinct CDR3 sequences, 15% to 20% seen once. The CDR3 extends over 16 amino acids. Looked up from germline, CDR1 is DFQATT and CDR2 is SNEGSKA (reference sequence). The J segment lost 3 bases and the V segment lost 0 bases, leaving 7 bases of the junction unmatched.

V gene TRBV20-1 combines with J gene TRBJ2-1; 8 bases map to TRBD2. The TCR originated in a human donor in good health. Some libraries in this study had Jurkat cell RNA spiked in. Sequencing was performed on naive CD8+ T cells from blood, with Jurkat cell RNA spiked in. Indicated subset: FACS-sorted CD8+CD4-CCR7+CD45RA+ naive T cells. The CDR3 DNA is TGCAGTGCTAGAGATCACACTAGCGGCTTCTACAATGAGCAGTTCTTC. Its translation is CSARDHTSGFYNEQFF.